This TCR beta chain was captured in a study of prognosis after radiotherapy for stage I lung cancer. CDR3 of TCR beta was amplified from genomic DNA via a two-round multiplex PCR. Primers specific to each TRBV and TRBJ gene were used in first-round PCR. MiXCR, applied by TCRdb to the multiplex PCR reads, yields one record per CDR3 protein. The table has 20,000 to 25,000 distinct CDR3 sequences, about 40% seen once. Germline assignment: CDR1 LNHDA and CDR2 SQIVND (reference sequence). The V end lost 4 bases, the J end lost 6 bases, and 12 bases lay between the germline ends. The CDR3 covers 13 residues.

This TCR came from a donor at least 50 years old with non-small cell lung cancer. The chain joins TRBV19 to TRBJ1-2, with D possibly matching TRBD1 (5 bases). The specimen comprised PBMCs, sampled before or after stereotactic body radiation therapy (not recorded which). The CDR3 DNA is TGTGCCAGTAGTACGGCAGGGTTTGATGGCTACACCTTC. Protein sequence: CASSTAGFDGYTF.